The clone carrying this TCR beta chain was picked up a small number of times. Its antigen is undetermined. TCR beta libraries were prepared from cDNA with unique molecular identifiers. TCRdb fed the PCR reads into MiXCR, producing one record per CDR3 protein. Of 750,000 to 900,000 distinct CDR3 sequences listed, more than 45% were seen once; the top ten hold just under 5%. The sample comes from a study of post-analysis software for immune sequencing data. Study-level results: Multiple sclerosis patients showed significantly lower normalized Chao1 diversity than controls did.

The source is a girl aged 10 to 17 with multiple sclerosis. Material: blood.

The CDR3, as DNA: TGCAGCGTTGCTTTGTCTGGGACCCAAGAGACCCAGTACTTC. It encodes CSVALSGTQETQYF. The chain has TRBV29-1 and TRBJ2-5, with D perhaps assigned TRBD1 or TRBD2 (5 bases each). Per the germline V gene, CDR1 is SQVTM and CDR2 is ANQGSEA. The CDR3 totals 14 residues. The V end lost 4 bases, the J end lost 1 base, and 13 bases lay between the germline ends.